This TCR beta chain was documented in a study of human T cells and chemical hapten exposure. Study-wide background: Per-sample TCR yield variability stemmed mainly from small pooled library volume differences. Whole-study results and caveats: Counts of TCRs above 1 in 1000 frequency stayed unchanged with DPC sensitization.

This CDR3 contains 11 residues. In germline, CDR1 is SNHLY, CDR2 FYNNEI. The germline V and J ends were trimmed by 4 bases and 6 bases, with 6 bases remaining between them. This clonotype was recorded at least ten times. The antigen is not known. A single record per CDR3 protein comes from TCRdb applying MiXCR to the RACE reads. The sample has approximately 370,000 distinct CDR3 sequences, around 5.5% seen once. Sample time point: pre-sensitization, week 0. Treatment given: therapeutic diphenylcyclopropenone sensitization with weekly scalp DPC. Source: whole blood, taken in connection with sensitization to the hapten diphenylcyclopropenone (DPC). This chain links TRBV2 with TRBJ1-1; no firm D call. The TCR comes from a woman between 18 and 30 years old with alopecia areata. Some clones in this sample may be carry-over from other donors' samples. This chain's CDR3 is CASSGVAEAFF. The CDR3 bases are TGTGCCAGCAGTGGGGTCGCTGAAGCTTTCTTT. The complete variable domain, with remaining parts taken from reference TRBV2 and TRBJ1-1, reads EPEVTQTPSHQVTQMGQEVILRCVPISNHLYFYWYRQILGQKVEFLVSFYNNEISEKSEIFDDQFSVERPDGSNFTLKIRSTKLEDSAMYFCASSGVAEAFFGQGTRLTVV.